Described below is a single T cell receptor (beta chain) sequence and its context. Which antigen it targets is not known. Base qualities are missing; no much larger clone stands one base away. TCRbeta CDR3 regions were amplified from genomic DNA using the immunoSEQ Assay, a bias-controlled multiplex PCR. Per the source publication's procedure: The number of nucleated cells in each sample was estimated by amplification of reference gene primers within the assay. To quantify the absolute abundance of each unique TCRbeta CDR3 rearrangement, sequence reads were collapsed and filtered. For each sample, productive Simpson clonality was calculated by taking the square root of Simpson's diversity index across productive rearrangements. TCRdb re-hosts the immuneACCESS table, in-frame sequences only. Its copies lack some clones; in the studies checked, an unresolved V gene accounts for under half of them, and the cause for the rest is not known. V, J and clone size reflect that table, while D and trimming were determined from the DNA. The sample includes about 150,000 clones, with around 83% observed a single time. Over 25% of the sample belongs to the ten largest clones.

This sample was taken from a study of blood T cell repertoires in COVID-19 (TCRdb year 2020). A note on the overall study: Samples covering the acute and convalescent phases of COVID-19 were provided by collaborators in the United States, Italy and Spain. Where available, HLA class I and class II types were obtained from metadata supplied by the sample provider rather than from assay-based typing. The repertoires were released in a freely available public database meant as a resource for research on the immune response to SARS-CoV-2. Deeply sampled blood TCRbeta repertoires from subjects exposed to, actively infected with, or recovered from COVID-19 were included in the dataset. The prospective study material was composed of cDNA or gDNA derived from T cells, B-cell-depleted T cells, or PBMCs. The samples were drawn from the first 160 participants of the ongoing ImmuneRACE study and from 1,254 subjects provided by 6 global collaborators. Nearly every sample came with metadata listing a de-identified subject ID, COVID-19 status, age in years and sex. The full study reports these points: The amount of clinical and demographic metadata varied by source and participant and was provided uncurated.

Each collaborating institution followed its own protocols to collect whole blood in K2EDTA tubes. For TCRbeta analysis, collaborator samples were shipped as frozen whole blood, as isolated PBMCs, or as DNA extracted from either sample type. The germline V gene (reference sequence) specifies SGHAT as CDR1 and FQDESV as CDR2. The germline V end is reduced by 5 bases and the J end by 0 bases; junction bases left unmatched: 1. From its cysteine to its phenylalanine, the CDR3 spans 14 amino acids. Only the CDR3 portion is preserved as DNA: 42 bases, with reading frame beginning at the first base. The chain is made from TRBV11-1 and TRBJ1-2; the central 9 bases match TRBD1. Sequences were obtained from peripheral blood. The source is an older woman with acute or convalescent COVID-19. The DNA reads TGTGCCAGCAGCCACAGGGGGCCTAACTATGGCTACACCTTC. It translates as CASSHRGPNYGYTF.